These 14 T cell receptor beta chains share one sample of origin, sequenced in a study of T cells in women clearing cervical HPV infection. Clones were read by immunoSEQ multiplex PCR, and TCRdb kept only the in-frame ones, dropping some. The listing records more than 25,000 clones. The source material was blood buffy coat. The source of these receptors is a woman aged 18 to 75 with a cervical HPV16 infection that either progressed to CIN3+ or cleared (not recorded which).

The CDR3 protein is CASSSDRGSNQPQHF. CDR3 DNA (partial): TGTGCCAGCAGCTCTGACAGGGGTAGCAATCAGCCC. The chain links TRBV7-9 to TRBJ1-5, with TRBD1 identical over 8 bases. The sequence runs out 3 residues before the end of the CDR3; the remainder is reconstructed from the germline J gene. The CDR3 consists of 15 residues. Germline V gives CDR1 SEHNR, CDR2 FQNEAQ (reference sequence). The J segment lost 0 bases and the V segment lost 4 bases, leaving 2 bases of the junction unmatched.

Concerning this clone itself: The CDR3 extends 3 residues past the end of the read, so its final part is completed from the germline J gene. The chain is built from TRBV19 and TRBJ1-2; unclear D gene. Germline CDR1 and CDR2: LNHDA and SQIVND (reference sequence). CDR3 size: 13 residues. The sequenced part of the CDR3 DNA is TGTGCCAGTAGTATCGTTAGCGGGATTGAC. This gives the protein CASSIVSGID. The whole CDR3 protein is CASSIVSGIDYTF.

As to this clone: The observed sequence ends 3 residues before the CDR3 terminus, with the missing tail filled in from the germline J gene. The V and J genes are TRBV20-1 and TRBJ2-1; TRBD1 matches at 7 bases. Germline V lookup: CDR1 DFQATT, CDR2 SNEGSKA (reference sequence). Trimming at V came to 5 bases and at J to 7 bases, leaving 20 bases not matched to a gene. The CDR3 has 17 amino acids. CDR3 residues: CSAGSRQGLVFGNEQFF. The CDR3 DNA, read in part, is TGCAGTGCTGGAAGTAGACAGGGTCTGGTGTTTGGGAATGAG.

Turning to this clone: The read comes to an end 3 residues before the CDR3 does, leaving the germline J gene to fill in the end. V gene TRBV4-1 combines with J gene TRBJ2-2; D is ambiguous. The V gene's germline CDR1 is MGHRA and CDR2 YSYEKL. CDR3 size: 15 residues. The covered CDR3 bases are TGCGCCAGCAGCCAAGGACCTCTAGGAGATGAAAAG. It translates to CASSQGPLGDEK. The CDR3 reads in full as CASSQGPLGDEKLFF.

As concerns this clone: The CDR3 extends 3 residues past the end of the read, so its final part is completed from the germline J gene. The chain joins TRBV12-3 or TRBV12-4 to TRBJ2-7; perhaps TRBD2 as D (6 bases). The CDR3 is 13 residues long. V gave up 6 bases and J gave up 6 bases, with 15 bases separating them. The DNA read from the CDR3 is TGTGCCAGCAGCCCTAGACTAGTCCGCGAG. Its translation is CASSPRLVRE. The whole CDR3 sequence is CASSPRLVREQYF.

A remark on this clone: The read gets to within 3 residues of the CDR3 end, and the germline J gene fills in the rest. This sequence joins TRBV19 and TRBJ2-2; 8 nucleotides align to TRBD1. Germline V gene lookup returns CDR1 LNHDA and CDR2 SQIVND (reference sequence). This CDR3 has 15 residues. CDR3 loop: CASRTPDRAHSPLFF. CDR3 DNA, as far as it was read: TGTGCCAGTAGGACCCCGGACAGGGCGCATTCACCG.

In regard to this clone: The read falls 3 residues short of the CDR3 end, and the missing part is taken from the germline J gene. The gene calls are TRBV24-1 and TRBJ2-2; 7 bases agree with TRBD1. Unmatched junction bases numbered 6, after V lost 4 bases and J lost 2 bases. This CDR3 is built from 16 residues. Germline V gene data show CDR1 as KGHDR and CDR2 as SFDVKD. The sequenced CDR3 bases are TGTGCCACCAGTGACCCCAGACAGGGTAACACCGGGGAG. It yields the protein CATSDPRQGNTGE. The CDR3 in full is CATSDPRQGNTGELFF.

In regard to this clone: The read gets to within 3 residues of the CDR3 end, and the germline J gene fills in the rest. The V call is TRBV4-1, the J call TRBJ1-2; 10 bases are shared with TRBD1. CDR1 is MGHRA and CDR2 is YSYEKL in the germline V gene. Germline trimming cut 4 bases from V and 3 bases from J; bases unmatched to any gene: 8. The CDR3 spans 16 residues. CDR3 DNA (partial): TGCGCCAGCAGCCTAGGGGGGACAGGGGATTACTATGGC. This sequence encodes CASSLGGTGDYYG. The complete CDR3 sequence is CASSLGGTGDYYGYTF.

CDR3 sequence: CASSQTVNYGYTF. CDR3 DNA (partial): TGCGCCAGCAGCCAGACAGTTAACTATGGC. The genes are TRBV5-1 and TRBJ1-2; the D gene is possibly TRBD1 (5 bases). The sequenced fragment ends 3 residues before the CDR3 boundary, so the rest is inferred from the germline J gene. V was pared by 4 bases and J by 1 base, with 8 bases between. Germline V gene lookup returns CDR1 SGHRS and CDR2 YFSETQ. This CDR3 is 13 amino acids long. Complete variable domain (other parts from reference TRBV5-1 and TRBJ1-2): KAGVTQTPRYLIKTRGQQVTLSCSPISGHRSVSWYQQTPGQGLQFLFEYFSETQRNKGNFPGRFSGRQFSNSRSEMNVSTLELGDSALYLCASSQTVNYGYTFGSGTRLTVV.

On this clone itself: The read terminates 3 residues before the CDR3 end, so the remaining end is supplied by the germline J gene. The gene calls are TRBV19 and TRBJ1-1, with 8 bases matching TRBD1. The CDR3 runs 15 residues. From germline, CDR1 is LNHDA and CDR2 SQIVND (reference sequence). V lost 2 bases, J lost 4 bases, and 6 bases stayed unmatched. The chain's CDR3 is CASSIRTGKSTEAFF. CDR3 bases read: TGTGCCAGTAGTATACGGACAGGGAAAAGCACTGAA.

Note on this clone: The read is 3 residues too short to cover the CDR3 end, so that end is filled in from the germline J gene. This rearrangement joins TRBV5-1 to TRBJ1-2, with TRBD1 identical over 10 bases. This CDR3 comprises 14 residues. The germline CDR1 and CDR2 sequences are SGHRS and YFSETQ. The DNA read from the CDR3 is TGCGCCAGCAGCTTGCAAAGGGACAGGGGAGGC. Protein sequence: CASSLQRDRGG. The whole CDR3 sequence is CASSLQRDRGGYTF.

Details on this clone: Sequencing ends 3 residues short of the CDR3 end; the germline J gene provides the rest. The rearrangement joins TRBV11-2 to TRBJ1-2; 7 bases map to TRBD1. Germline V gene sequence: CDR1 SGHAT, CDR2 FQNNGV. After removal of 6 bases from V and 6 bases from J, the junction contained 7 bases not matched to a gene. The CDR3 is 13 amino acids. The CDR3 bases that were read are TGTGCCAGCAGTAAACAGGGGAATGATGGC. Its translation: CASSKQGNDG. The full CDR3 sequence reads CASSKQGNDGYTF.

Comments on this clone: The CDR3 end is not reached by the read, which stops 3 residues before it; the germline J gene fills it in. This chain uses TRBV23-1 with TRBJ1-2, with D unclear. TRBV23-1 is filed as an ORF, its function uncertain. This CDR3 has 14 amino acids. V lost 3 bases, J lost 4 bases, and 12 bases lay in between. CDR3 DNA, as far as it was read: TGCGCCAGCAGTCATTTACGGGGTTCCTATGGC. Its protein is CASSHLRGSYG. The whole CDR3 reads CASSHLRGSYGYTF.

About this clone: The read stops 3 residues short of the end of the CDR3; the missing end is completed from the germline J gene. The chain recombines TRBV2 with TRBJ2-7; D call uncertain. Trimming cost V 0 bases and J 6 bases, with 9 bases left between them. Germline V CDR1 and CDR2: SNHLY, FYNNEI. This CDR3 comprises 13 residues. CDR3 bases read: TGTGCCAGCAGTGAAGCTAGGGCCGGCGAG. This sequence encodes CASSEARAGE. The full CDR3 sequence reads CASSEARAGEQYF.